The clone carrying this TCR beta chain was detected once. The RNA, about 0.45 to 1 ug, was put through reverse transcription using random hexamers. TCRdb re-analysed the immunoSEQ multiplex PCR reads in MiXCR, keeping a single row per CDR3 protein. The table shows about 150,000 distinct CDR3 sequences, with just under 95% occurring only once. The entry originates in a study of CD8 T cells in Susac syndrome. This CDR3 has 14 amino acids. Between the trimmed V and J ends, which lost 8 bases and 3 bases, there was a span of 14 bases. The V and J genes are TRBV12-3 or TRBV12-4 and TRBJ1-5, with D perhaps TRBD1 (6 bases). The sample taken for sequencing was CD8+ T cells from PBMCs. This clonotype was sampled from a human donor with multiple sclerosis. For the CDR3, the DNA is TGTGCCAGCGGGGACACGGGGCTCAATCAGCCCCAGCATTTT. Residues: CASGDTGLNQPQHF.